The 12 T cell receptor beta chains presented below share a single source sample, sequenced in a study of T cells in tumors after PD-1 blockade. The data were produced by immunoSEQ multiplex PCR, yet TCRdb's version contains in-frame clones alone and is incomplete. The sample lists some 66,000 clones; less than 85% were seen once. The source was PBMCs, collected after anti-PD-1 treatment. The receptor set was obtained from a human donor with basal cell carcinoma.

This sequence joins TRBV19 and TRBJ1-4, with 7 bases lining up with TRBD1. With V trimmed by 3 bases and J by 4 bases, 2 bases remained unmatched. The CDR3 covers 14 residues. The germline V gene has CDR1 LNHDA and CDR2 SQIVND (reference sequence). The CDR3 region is CASSITGDNEKLFF. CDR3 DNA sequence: TGTGCCAGTAGTATTACAGGGGATAATGAAAAACTGTTTTTT.

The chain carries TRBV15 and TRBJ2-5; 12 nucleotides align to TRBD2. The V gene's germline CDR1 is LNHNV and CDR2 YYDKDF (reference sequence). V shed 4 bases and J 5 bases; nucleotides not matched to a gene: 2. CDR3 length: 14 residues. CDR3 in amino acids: CATSKGTSGETQYF. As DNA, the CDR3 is TGTGCCACCAGCAAGGGGACTAGCGGGGAGACCCAGTACTTC.

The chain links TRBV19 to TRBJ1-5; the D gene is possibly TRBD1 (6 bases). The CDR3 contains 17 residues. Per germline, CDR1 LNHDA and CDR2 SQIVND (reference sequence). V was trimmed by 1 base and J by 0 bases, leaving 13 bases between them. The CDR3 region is CASSIGGALYSNQPQHF. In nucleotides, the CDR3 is TGTGCCAGTAGTATAGGGGGGGCGTTGTATAGCAATCAGCCCCAGCATTTT.

The CDR3 nucleotides are TGTGCCAGCAGTGAACCGGACAGGGGGAGGACCGGGGAGCTGTTTTTT. Translation gives CASSEPDRGRTGELFF. The chain recombines TRBV6-1 with TRBJ2-2; 10 bases match TRBD1. The CDR3 covers 16 residues. In germline, CDR1 is MNHNS, CDR2 SASEGT. V lost 2 bases to trimming and J lost 5 bases; unmatched junction nucleotides: 5.

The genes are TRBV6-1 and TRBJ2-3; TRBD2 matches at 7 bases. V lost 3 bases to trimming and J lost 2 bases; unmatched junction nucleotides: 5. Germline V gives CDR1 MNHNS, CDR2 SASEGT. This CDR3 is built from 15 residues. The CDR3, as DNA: TGTGCCAGCAGTGATTGGGGGGGGATCACAGATACGCAGTATTTT. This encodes CASSDWGGITDTQYF.

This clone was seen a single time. The DNA for the CDR3 is TGCAGCGTTGGACAGGGCGTTTGGTACGAGCAGTACTTC. Translation: CSVGQGVWYEQYF. V is TRBV29-1 and J is TRBJ2-7, with 7 bases fitting TRBD1. CDR3 length equals 13 residues. Germline values: CDR1 SQVTM, CDR2 ANQGSEA. V shed 4 bases and J 4 bases; nucleotides not matched to a gene: 7.

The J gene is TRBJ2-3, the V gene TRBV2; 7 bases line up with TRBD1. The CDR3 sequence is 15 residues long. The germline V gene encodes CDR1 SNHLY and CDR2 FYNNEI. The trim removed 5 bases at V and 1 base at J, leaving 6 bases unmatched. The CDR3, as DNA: TGTGCCAGCAGTTGGGATACAGGGGGCACAGATACGCAGTATTTT. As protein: CASSWDTGGTDTQYF.

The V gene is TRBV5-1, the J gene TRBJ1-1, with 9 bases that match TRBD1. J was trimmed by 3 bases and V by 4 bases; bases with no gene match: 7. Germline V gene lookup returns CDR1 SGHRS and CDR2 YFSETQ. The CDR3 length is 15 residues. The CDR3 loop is CASSLRDRAYTEAFF. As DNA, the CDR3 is TGCGCCAGCAGCCTCCGGGACAGGGCATACACTGAAGCTTTCTTT. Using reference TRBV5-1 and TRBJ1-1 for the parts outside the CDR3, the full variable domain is KAGVTQTPRYLIKTRGQQVTLSCSPISGHRSVSWYQQTPGQGLQFLFEYFSETQRNKGNFPGRFSGRQFSNSRSEMNVSTLELGDSALYLCASSLRDRAYTEAFFGQGTRLTVV.

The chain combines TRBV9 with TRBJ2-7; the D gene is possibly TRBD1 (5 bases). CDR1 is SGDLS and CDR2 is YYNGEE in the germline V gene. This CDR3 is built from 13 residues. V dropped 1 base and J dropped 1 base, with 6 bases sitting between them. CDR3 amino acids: CASSVTGSYEQYF. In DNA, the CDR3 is TGTGCCAGCAGCGTAACAGGTTCCTACGAGCAGTACTTC.

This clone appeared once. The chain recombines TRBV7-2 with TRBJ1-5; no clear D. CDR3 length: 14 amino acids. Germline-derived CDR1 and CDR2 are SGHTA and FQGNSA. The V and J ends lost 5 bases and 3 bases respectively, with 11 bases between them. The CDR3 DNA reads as TGTGCCAGCAGCGTCGACCCCTTCAATCAGCCCCAGCATTTT. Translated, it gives CASSVDPFNQPQHF.

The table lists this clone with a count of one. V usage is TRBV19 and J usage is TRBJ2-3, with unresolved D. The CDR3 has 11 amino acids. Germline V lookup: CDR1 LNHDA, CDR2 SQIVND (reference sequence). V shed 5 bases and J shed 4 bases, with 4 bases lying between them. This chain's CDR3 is CASSGSDTQYF. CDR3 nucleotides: TGTGCCAGTAGTGGGTCAGATACGCAGTATTTT.

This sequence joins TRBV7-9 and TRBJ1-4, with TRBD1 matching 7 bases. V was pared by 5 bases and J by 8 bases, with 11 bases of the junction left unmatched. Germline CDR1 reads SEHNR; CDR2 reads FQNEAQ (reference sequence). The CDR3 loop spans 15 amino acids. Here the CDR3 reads CASSPDRQIEEKLFF. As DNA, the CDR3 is TGTGCCAGCAGCCCGGACAGGCAAATTGAGGAAAAACTGTTTTTT.